A selection of T cell receptor beta chains follows, all from one sample in a study of OX40 agonist ivuxolimab in advanced cancers. Sequenced by immunoSEQ multiplex PCR; TCRdb stores in-frame clones only, minus some. The sample consists of roughly 35,000 clones, more than 65% of them appearing once. This sample comprised CD4+ or CD8+ T cells sorted from blood, obtained in a trial of the OX40 agonist ivuxolimab. These receptors all come from an adult with an advanced solid tumor such as melanoma, head and neck, liver or kidney cancer. Both conserved end residues are part of each CDR3. The order of the fields is CDR3 DNA, CDR3 protein, V gene, clone size, D gene, J gene. A D gene is named only where the DNA matches it firmly. Clone size is given for some rows only: seen once, a few or many times, or a class if the clone is expanded.

TGTGCCAGCAGTTCAGGGATAAGAAATGAGCAGTTCTTC CASSSGIRNEQFF TRBV27 once . TRBJ2-1
TGCGCCAGCAGCCCTGGGACAGGGAGGCCTGAAGCTTTCTTT CASSPGTGRPEAFF TRBV5-1 . TRBD1 TRBJ1-1
TGTGCCAGCAGACTTACAGGGAACAGTGGTAATTCACCCCTCCACTTT CASRLTGNSGNSPLHF TRBV27 . . TRBJ1-6
TGTGCCAGCAGTGTAGAGGCGTGGACAGCTGGAAACACCATATATTTT CASSVEAWTAGNTIYF TRBV6-1 . . TRBJ1-3
TGTGCCAGTAAGCCCCCGGACTCTATCCACGAGCAGTACTTC CASKPPDSIHEQYF TRBV2 . . TRBJ2-7
TGTGCCAGCAGCGTAGCTTCTGCGGGGGCAGTCTACGAGCAGTACTTC CASSVASAGAVYEQYF TRBV9 . . TRBJ2-7
TGTGCCAGCAGCCAAGAATGGCAGTTCACAGATACGCAGTATTTT CASSQEWQFTDTQYF TRBV14 . . TRBJ2-3
TGTGCCAGCAGGGGGGTAGGGTTCGAGCAGTACTTC CASRGVGFEQYF TRBV6-6 . . TRBJ2-7
TGTGCCAGCAGCTTGGGGGCTAGCGGCCAAGAGACCCAGTACTTC CASSLGASGQETQYF TRBV9 . . TRBJ2-5
TGTGCCAGTAGTTGGAACCTCATTGAAAAACTGTTTTTT CASSWNLIEKLFF TRBV19 . . TRBJ1-4
TGTGCCAGCAGTTTGAGGAACACCGGGGAGCTGTTTTTT CASSLRNTGELFF TRBV28 . . TRBJ2-2
TGCGCCAGCAGCTTTTCGGGGGCGCCCAACTATGGCTACACCTTC CASSFSGAPNYGYTF TRBV5-1 . . TRBJ1-2
TGTGCCAGCAGCTTGGGACAGCGCTCTGGAAACACCATATATTTT CASSLGQRSGNTIYF TRBV5-4 . . TRBJ1-3
TGTGGCATGGGTTGGACTGAAGCTTTCTTT CGMGWTEAFF TRBV21-1 . . TRBJ1-1
TGCAGCGTCCGACAGGGGATGAACACTGAAGCTTTCTTT CSVRQGMNTEAFF TRBV29-1 . TRBD1 TRBJ1-1